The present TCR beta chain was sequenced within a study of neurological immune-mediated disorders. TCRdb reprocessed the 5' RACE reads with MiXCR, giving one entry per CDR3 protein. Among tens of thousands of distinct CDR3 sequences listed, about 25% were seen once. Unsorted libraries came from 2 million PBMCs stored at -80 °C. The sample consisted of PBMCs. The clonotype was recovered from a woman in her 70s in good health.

CDR3 DNA: TGCGCCAGCAGCTTCGGAGACAGGGCCCTATCACCACCTACGCAGTATTTT. As protein: CASSFGDRALSPPTQYF. The V gene is TRBV5-1, the J gene TRBJ2-3; 7 nucleotides agree with TRBD1. The CDR3 is 17 amino acids. Trimming removed 2 bases from V and 8 bases from J; junction bases left unmatched: 17. CDR1 and CDR2 (germline): SGHRS, YFSETQ. Supplemented by reference TRBV5-1 and TRBJ2-3, the full variable domain reads KAGVTQTPRYLIKTRGQQVTLSCSPISGHRSVSWYQQTPGQGLQFLFEYFSETQRNKGNFPGRFSGRQFSNSRSEMNVSTLELGDSALYLCASSFGDRALSPPTQYFGPGTRLTVL.